The T cell receptor (beta chain) under discussion was sequenced for a study of metastatic and nonmetastatic thyroid tumors. Study as a whole: Repertoires were compared across blood and tumor or nodule tissue from malignant and benign thyroid patients. General study findings and limits: Reported TCR beta diversity, measured in blood and tumor, was significantly higher for malignant thyroid tumors than for benign nodules.

A word on this clone: Its antigen is unknown. The junction and the germline gene differ at one end; a read error may be behind it.

There were no patients who had received any treatment before thyroid surgery. The authors' processing: The study's classifier, a distant-metastasis tool for papillary thyroid cancer, was built using CDR3 differences across clinicopathological groups. TCRdb re-called the PCR reads with MiXCR. These V and J calls derive from TCRdb rather than the authors' analysis. This table has approximately 20,000 clones, around an eighth appearing once. Germline CDR1 reads SGHAT; CDR2 reads FQNNGV. The CDR3 has 15 amino acids. The origin of this receptor is a female donor with papillary thyroid cancer or a benign thyroid nodule (not recorded which). Some clones in this sample may be carry-over from other donors' samples. Material for sequencing was blood. The V and J genes are TRBV11-2 and TRBJ1-1; 8 bases align to TRBD1. The CDR3 DNA is TGTGCCAGAAGCTCCGATTCCGGCAGGGGGCGTGGAGCCTTCTTT. Amino acid sequence: CARSSDSGRGRGAFF.